Sequencing of this TCR beta chain was carried out in a study of cytomegalovirus exposure and HLA in healthy donors. On the study more broadly: Among roughly 180 million T cells, an earlier analysis found around 100 million unique TCR beta sequences. Overall study results and limits: In a later analysis, fewer than 20,000 TCR beta sequences were associated with HLA alleles at 0.05 false discovery rate. TCR beta sequences reportedly predicted most subjects' HLA-A and HLA-B alleles accurately.

Germline lookup yields CDR1 MDHEN and CDR2 SYDVKM. The V segment lost 6 bases and the J segment 0 bases; nucleotides outside the gene matches: 5. There are 14 residues in the CDR3. Primers for the PCR totalled 60 Vbeta and 13 Jbeta. The repertoire was sequenced with immunoSEQ multiplex PCR; TCRdb's copy has only in-frame clones and lacks some. The sample consists of roughly 100,000 clones, 79% of them appearing once. Details on this clone: What it binds is unknown.

This receptor was taken from a man aged 45 to 65 in good health and CMV-seropositive. Sequencing was done on a sample of PBMCs. This chain uses TRBV28 with TRBJ2-7; 7 nucleotides agree with TRBD1. Here the CDR3 reads CASRNRGPSYEQYF. CDR3 bases: TGTGCCAGCAGAAACAGGGGACCCTCCTACGAGCAGTACTTC.